The rows below give T cell receptor beta chains drawn from one sample of a study of blood T cells in healthy people across ages. TCRdb independently ran MiXCR on the 5' RACE reads; one entry per CDR3 protein. The table lists approximately 730,000 distinct CDR3 sequences, around half of them singletons. Specimen: blood. Every receptor here comes from a man aged 80 or over in good health. Each CDR3 is given with its conserved first and last residue. Each record gives: J gene, V gene, D gene, clone size, CDR3 DNA, CDR3 protein. A D gene is named only where the DNA matches it firmly. The size field is filled for only some rows; it gives once, few, many or a size class.

>TRBJ1-2|TRBV5-1|.|.
TGCGCCAGCAGCTTGTTGGGGACACCAGCTAACTATGGCTACACCTTC
CASSLLGTPANYGYTF
>TRBJ2-7|TRBV29-1|TRBD2|many
TGCAGCGTTGAGACTAGCGGGAGTGGTGAGGGCGAGCAGTACTTC
CSVETSGSGEGEQYF
>TRBJ1-6|TRBV18|.|.
TGTGCCAGCTCACCAGGACGGAGCTCCTATAATTCACCCCTCCACTTT
CASSPGRSSYNSPLHF
>TRBJ2-3|TRBV28|.|.
TGTGCCAGCAGTTTATATGGAGCGGTTAACACAGATACGCAGTATTTT
CASSLYGAVNTDTQYF
>TRBJ2-7|TRBV7-8|.|.
TGTGCCAGCAGCTCTCCCTCGGGGTTCCCCTACGAGCAGTACTTC
CASSSPSGFPYEQYF
>TRBJ2-7|TRBV12-3/TRBV12-4|.|.
TGTGCCAGCACCCGAGGGGGGGTGAACGGCTACGAGCAGTACTTC
CASTRGGVNGYEQYF
>TRBJ1-2|TRBV20-1|.|.
TGCAGTGCTAGGGCCGGGAGAGACTATGGCTACACCTTC
CSARAGRDYGYTF
>TRBJ2-7|TRBV7-2|.|.
TGTGCCGGCAGCTCCGGGGTCGGGGTTCGCGAGCAGTACTTC
CAGSSGVGVREQYF
>TRBJ1-5|TRBV7-8|.|.
TGTGCCAGCAGCTTAGCTAAGGGGAACCAGCCCCAGCATTTT
CASSLAKGNQPQHF
>TRBJ2-1|TRBV3-1|.|.
TGTGCCAGCAGCCAAGATCCCGGCCTGCGTAGTGAGCAGTTCTTC
CASSQDPGLRSEQFF
>TRBJ2-5|TRBV10-3|.|.
TGTGCCATCAGTGACGGACTACATGAGACCCAGTACTTC
CAISDGLHETQYF
>TRBJ2-6|TRBV12-3/TRBV12-4|.|few
TGTGCCAGCAGTCGACTGACCCCTGGGGCCAACGTCCTGACTTTC
CASSRLTPGANVLTF
>TRBJ1-5|TRBV12-3/TRBV12-4|.|.
TGTGCCAGCAGTCCCCAGTGGACAGATGGTACTAATCAGCCCCAGCATTTT
CASSPQWTDGTNQPQHF
>TRBJ2-1|TRBV2|TRBD2|.
TGTGCCAGCAGTAAAGGACGAGCGGGGGACAATGAGCAGTTCTTC
CASSKGRAGDNEQFF
>TRBJ2-3|TRBV5-1|.|.
TGCGCCAGCAGCTTGACCGCTGGAGCAGATACGCAGTATTTT
CASSLTAGADTQYF
>TRBJ2-6|TRBV5-1|.|.
TGCGCCAGCAGCCCGGGTGGGCCATCTGGGGCCAACGTCCTGACTTTC
CASSPGGPSGANVLTF
>TRBJ2-6|TRBV28|TRBD1|.
TGTGCCAGCAGTTCGTACCAGGGGGCGCCTCGGCTTGGGGCCAACGTCCTGACTTTC
CASSSYQGAPRLGANVLTF
>TRBJ2-3|TRBV11-2|TRBD1|.
TGTGCCAGCAGCCCTCGGACAGGGGGCCCTCGTCCGCACAGAGACGCGTATTTT
CASSPRTGGPRPHRDAYF
>TRBJ2-3|TRBV6-6|.|.
TGTGCCAGCAGTTACTCAGGGACACAACGCACAGATACGCAGTATTTT
CASSYSGTQRTDTQYF
>TRBJ2-1|TRBV29-1|TRBD2|.
TGCAGCGGGCGGGGGACTAGCTCCCACAATGAGCAGTTCTTC
CSGRGTSSHNEQFF
>TRBJ1-2|TRBV6-5|.|.
TGTGCCAGCAGTTACTCCGGGACCGCCTCTAACTATGGCTACACCTTC
CASSYSGTASNYGYTF
>TRBJ2-7|TRBV6-6|.|.
TGTGCCAGCAGTACCCCGGGAGAAAGTGACGAGCAGTACTTC
CASSTPGESDEQYF
>TRBJ2-1|TRBV9|.|few
TGTGCCAGCAGCGGTTTCCAGAGGGCCTACAATGAGCAGTTCTTC
CASSGFQRAYNEQFF
>TRBJ2-1|TRBV30|.|.
TGTGCCTGGAGTGTACTTCCGACTATCGGGGAGCAGTTCTTC
CAWSVLPTIGEQFF
>TRBJ2-1|TRBV4-1|.|.
TGCGCCAGCAGCCAAGATTTCCACGAGCAGTTCTTC
CASSQDFHEQFF
>TRBJ2-5|TRBV12-3/TRBV12-4|TRBD2|.
TGTGCCAGCATGTCACTAGCGAGAGGCAATGAGCAGTACTTC
CASMSLARGNEQYF
>TRBJ2-5|TRBV20-1|.|.
TGCAGTGCTAGAGATTCGTATACCCCTCAAGAGACCCAGTACTTC
CSARDSYTPQETQYF
>TRBJ2-1|TRBV20-1|TRBD2|.
TGCAGTGCTAGAGTAAGCGGGAGGGTGAATGAGCAGTTCTTC
CSARVSGRVNEQFF
>TRBJ1-1|TRBV20-1|TRBD1|.
TGCAGTGCTAGAGCGGGTGGGCAGGGGGCCGCTGAAGCTTTCTTT
CSARAGGQGAAEAFF
>TRBJ2-7|TRBV27|.|.
TGTGCCAGCAGTTTACCGGGAATATCATACGAGCAGTACTTC
CASSLPGISYEQYF
>TRBJ1-1|TRBV5-1|.|once
TGCGCCAGCCGCATAGGGGTTGGTGAAGCTTTCTTT
CASRIGVGEAFF
>TRBJ2-1|TRBV5-1|TRBD2|.
TGCGCCAGCACATCCCCGGGACTAGCGCGGAATGAGCAGTTCTTC
CASTSPGLARNEQFF
>TRBJ1-4|TRBV29-1|.|few
TGCAGCGTTGAAGATCCGGAAGGAAGGGAAAAACTGTTTTTT
CSVEDPEGREKLFF
>TRBJ2-7|TRBV12-3/TRBV12-4|.|.
TGTGCCAGCAGTCGAAAGAGGGGTACCTACGAGCAGTACTTC
CASSRKRGTYEQYF
>TRBJ1-1|TRBV5-1|TRBD1|.
TGCGCCAGCAGCTTGGAGGGGACAGGGATATTCATGAACACTGAAGCTTTCTTT
CASSLEGTGIFMNTEAFF
>TRBJ2-3|TRBV15|.|.
TGTGCCACCAGCAGAGAATTACAACGGGGATACGCGTATTTT
CATSRELQRGYAYF
>TRBJ2-7|TRBV2|.|.
TGTGCCAGCCGCGGACCAAGCTACGAGCAGTACTTC
CASRGPSYEQYF
>TRBJ2-1|TRBV3-1|TRBD2|.
TGTGCCAGCAGCCAAGATCCACTAGCGGGAGGGGCTGGGTTCTTC
CASSQDPLAGGAGFF
>TRBJ2-7|TRBV7-2|.|.
TGTGCCAGCAGCTTAACGCGCGTCAAGGGGTACGAGCAGTACTTC
CASSLTRVKGYEQYF
>TRBJ2-6|TRBV11-2|TRBD2|.
TGTGCCAGCAGTCAAACCGGGAGGAGGGCCAACGTCCTGACTTTC
CASSQTGRRANVLTF
>TRBJ2-7|TRBV5-1|TRBD1|.
TGCGCCAGCAGCTTGGCGGGGACAGGGACCCACCTCTACGAGCAGTACTTC
CASSLAGTGTHLYEQYF
>TRBJ2-7|TRBV28|.|.
TGTGCCAGCAGGTTTATCAGGACAGTCAACTACGAGCAGTACTTC
CASRFIRTVNYEQYF
>TRBJ2-3|TRBV5-6|.|.
TGTGCCAGCAGCCAAACAGGGAGGGATACGCAGTATTTT
CASSQTGRDTQYF
>TRBJ2-5|TRBV29-1|TRBD1|few
TGCAGCGTTCCTCGACAGGGGGCCACACAAGAGACCCAGTACTTC
CSVPRQGATQETQYF
>TRBJ2-5|TRBV29-1|.|many
TGCAGCGCGAAGCGGAGCCAAGAGACCCAGTACTTC
CSAKRSQETQYF
>TRBJ2-7|TRBV7-2|.|.
TGTGCCAGCGGCGGCAGGGACACCTACGAGCAGTACTTC
CASGGRDTYEQYF
>TRBJ2-5|TRBV27|TRBD2|few
TGTGCCAGCAGTTCCATTCAGGGAGGGCAAGAGACCCAGTACTTC
CASSSIQGGQETQYF
>TRBJ2-7|TRBV6-6|.|.
TGTGCCAGCATCCGAGGTGCCTCCTACGAGCAGTACTTC
CASIRGASYEQYF
>TRBJ2-7|TRBV5-1|TRBD2|few
TGCGCCAGCAGCTCACTAGCGGGAGGTGTAAACGAGCAGTACTTC
CASSSLAGGVNEQYF
>TRBJ1-5|TRBV5-1|TRBD1|.
TGCGCCAGCAGCTTGCAGGGGGCAGGTCAGCCCCAGCATTTT
CASSLQGAGQPQHF
>TRBJ1-2|TRBV12-3/TRBV12-4|.|.
TGTGCCAGCAGTTTTGGGGGGAGGGTCGGCTACACCTTC
CASSFGGRVGYTF
>TRBJ2-7|TRBV5-1|TRBD2|few
TGCGCCAGCAGCTACGGACTTGCGGGAGGGCCTACCTACGAGCAGTACTTC
CASSYGLAGGPTYEQYF
>TRBJ2-4|TRBV20-1|.|once
TGCAGTGCTAGGGGACGGTTTAAAAACATTCAGTACTTC
CSARGRFKNIQYF
>TRBJ2-1|TRBV7-2|.|.
TGTGCCAGCAGCTTAGTAACGGGCTCCTACAATGAGCAGTTCTTC
CASSLVTGSYNEQFF
>TRBJ2-3|TRBV20-1|.|.
TGCAGTGCTACCTCCCTAGTACGATCCGGATACGCGTATTTT
CSATSLVRSGYAYF
>TRBJ2-3|TRBV20-1|.|.
TGCAGTGCTAGAGGGGGCAGTACTAGCACAGATACGCAGTATTTT
CSARGGSTSTDTQYF
>TRBJ2-1|TRBV6-1|TRBD2|.
TGTGCCAGCAGCGGGAGCGGGAGGTCTAACAATGAGCAGTTCTTC
CASSGSGRSNNEQFF
>TRBJ2-4|TRBV7-2|TRBD1|.
TGTGCCAGCAGCCGGACAGGGCTTAGGGAGCAGTACTTC
CASSRTGLREQYF
>TRBJ2-5|TRBV3-1|.|.
TGTGCCAGCAGCCAAAACGGGAGACAAGAGACCCAGTACTTC
CASSQNGRQETQYF